This entry features one T cell receptor beta chain sequence. The target of this receptor is not known. No base quality values were provided; no much bigger clone lies one nucleotide off. This entry comes from a study of regulatory T cells in long-lasting Graves disease (dated by TCRdb to about 2021). About the investigation overall: Persistent Graves' disease meant more than 5 years of antithyroid drug treatment with TSH receptor autoantibodies that stayed positive. The study was conducted in China and was registered as a clinical trial. On average, persistent Graves' disease patients in the clinical cohort had been on antithyroid drugs for about 10.3 years. Peripheral blood TCR sequencing and RNA sequencing compared persistent Graves' disease patients with newly diagnosed Graves' disease patients. A total of roughly 35 samples were covered by TCR sequencing, comprising approximately 13 persistent and roughly 20 newly diagnosed Graves' disease patients. Summary of the overall study and its limitations: TRBV28, TRBJ1-2 and TRBJ2-5 were preferentially used in persistent disease, while TRBV20-1 and TRBJ2-1 were favored in newly diagnosed disease. Persistent Graves' disease patients showed lower TCR Shannon entropy and fewer highly expanded clones than newly diagnosed patients, suggesting clonal expansion. More public clonotypes were shared among persistent patients (under 3,000) than among newly diagnosed patients (966). Only peripheral blood was studied, because thyroid tissue, the primary lesion, was inaccessible. The authors noted that the small sample size was a limitation that may lower accuracy. Only the TCR beta chain was sequenced and analyzed.

The time point label of this sample denotes: persistent/refractory GD, antithyroid drugs over 5 years with positive TRAb. RNA was extracted from PBMCs in TRIzol for both TCR sequencing and RNA sequencing. The diagnosis of Graves' disease followed American Thyroid Association guidelines. Patients were recruited from an endocrinology department in Xi'an, China. Each patient gave roughly 8.4 milliliters of peripheral blood, collected in an EDTA anticoagulant tube. Ficoll Paque Plus density gradient separation was used to isolate PBMCs, and no additional T cell sorting was done. An Agilent 2100 Bioanalyzer and agarose gel were used to check RNA quality, and a NanoDrop 2000 was used to measure RNA concentration. CDR1 and CDR2, looked up from the germline V gene, are MDHEN and SYDVKM. The CDR3 measures 13 amino acids from cysteine to phenylalanine. This entry keeps only the CDR3 DNA: 39 bases, framed from base 1. The V end gives up 8 bases and the J end 3 bases, leaving 4 bases in the junction not matched to a gene.

Libraries came from multiplex PCR. TCRdb shows the sequencer as Illumina HiSeq 4000. CDR3 regions were amplified by Arm-PCR with iRepertoire HTBI primers to construct TCR beta libraries. Before sequencing, the PCR products went through gel purification. Processing in the source paper ran as follows. Gene usage analysis of CDR3 amino acid clonotypes used the approximately 62 TRBV and around 13 TRBJ segments found across samples. COPE and FqMerger were used to merge filtered high-quality paired reads into contigs. Contigs were aligned with BLAST to IMGT TRBV, TRBD and TRBJ reference genes, and CDR3 was defined per IMGT. Clonotypes above 0.1% frequency were classified as highly expanded clones. Shannon entropy was used to measure repertoire diversity, and the Gini coefficient was used to measure V-J evenness. A clonotype found in more than one individual was treated as public. TCRdb applied fastp at Q25 and MiXCR to the public reads, then kept only in-frame beta chains. Each entry is one CDR3 protein sequence, shown with its most common DNA and genes. The V and J calls follow TCRdb's processing rather than the paper's. Across this sample there are 600,000 to 850,000 distinct CDR3 sequences, with around 30% seen only once. The top ten constitute under 55% of the sample.

The sample in question was peripheral blood mononuclear cells (PBMCs), obtained when the disease was refractory, from a patient treated with antithyroid drugs. The receptor was derived from a female donor with Graves disease. The V gene is TRBV28 and the J gene is TRBJ1-3, with TRBD1 matching 7 junction bases. CDR3 loop: CASLGGFGNTIYF. Here is the DNA: TGTGCCAGCTTAGGGGGCTTTGGAAACACCATATATTTT.